Following are 16 T cell receptor beta chains from one sample sequenced in a study of blood T cells in healthy people across ages. Next came a second PCR, run for about 6 to 11 cycles, which used a sample-barcoded 5' primer along with a J-beta primer mix. TCRdb re-derived calls from the 5' RACE reads in MiXCR, one entry per CDR3 protein. The sample has roughly 1 million distinct CDR3 sequences, about 23% seen once. These data also featured in a second study, about T cells of mothers and their children.

Sequencing was carried out using blood. These receptors originate from a girl aged 2-10 years in good health.

This clonotype was counted only a few times. The V and J genes are TRBV12-5 and TRBJ1-2; D not certain. Trimming took off 5 bases at V and 4 bases at J, with 14 bases between the two ends. Germline V gives CDR1 LGHNT, CDR2 FRNRAP. The CDR3 is 14 amino acids. The CDR3 nucleotides read TGTGCTAGTGGTCCCCTCAGTGCTATCTATGGCTACACCTTC. Translated: CASGPLSAIYGYTF.

The genes are TRBV5-1 and TRBJ2-1; D is ambiguous. This CDR3 spans 13 amino acids. Germline lookup yields CDR1 SGHRS and CDR2 YFSETQ. V was trimmed by 2 bases and J by 7 bases, leaving 10 bases between them. CDR3 protein: CASSFKSGNEQFF. DNA of the CDR3: TGCGCCAGCAGCTTTAAATCCGGGAATGAGCAGTTCTTC. Full variable domain (outside the CDR3, taken from reference TRBV5-1 and TRBJ2-1): KAGVTQTPRYLIKTRGQQVTLSCSPISGHRSVSWYQQTPGQGLQFLFEYFSETQRNKGNFPGRFSGRQFSNSRSEMNVSTLELGDSALYLCASSFKSGNEQFFGPGTRLTVL.

The rearrangement joins TRBV6-6 to TRBJ2-7, with D possibly matching TRBD1 (6 bases). This CDR3 contains 12 residues. V was trimmed by 5 bases and J by 2 bases, leaving 7 bases between them. Germline CDR1 reads MNHNY; CDR2 reads SVGAGI (reference sequence). The CDR3 DNA reads as TGTGCCAGCAGTGGACAGACCTACGAGCAGTACTTC. This sequence encodes CASSGQTYEQYF.

The chain has TRBV5-1 and TRBJ2-7; D perhaps matches TRBD2 (6 bases). Germline assignment: CDR1 SGHRS and CDR2 YFSETQ. The CDR3 spans 14 residues. V gave up 1 base and J gave up 3 bases, with 11 bases separating them. The CDR3 loop reads CASSLFPGGYEQYF. The CDR3 bases are TGCGCCAGCAGCTTGTTCCCCGGGGGCTACGAGCAGTACTTC.

This clonotype was observed a handful of times. The chain recombines TRBV28 with TRBJ2-4; D possibly corresponds to TRBD2 (5 bases). The CDR3 is made up of 16 amino acids. Germline CDR1 MDHEN, CDR2 SYDVKM. Trimming left V 2 bases short and J 0 bases short, with 11 bases between. For the CDR3, the DNA is TGTGCCAGCAGTTTAGACTACGGTTTAGCCAAAAACATTCAGTACTTC. It is translated as CASSLDYGLAKNIQYF.

The chain links TRBV7-2 to TRBJ1-3; D is unresolved. V was pared by 1 base and J by 0 bases, with 16 bases between. Germline CDR1 is SGHTA and CDR2 is FQGNSA. There are 18 residues in the CDR3. The CDR3 sequence: CASSLELGSPHSGNTIYF. CDR3 in DNA: TGTGCCAGCAGCTTAGAATTGGGCAGCCCTCACTCTGGAAACACCATATATTTT.

The rearrangement uses TRBV28 and TRBJ2-5; D is possibly TRBD2 (7 bases). The DNA end favors TRBJ2-7, so the J call may be wrong. CDR1 and CDR2 (germline): MDHEN, SYDVKM. The CDR3 consists of 15 residues. CDR3 DNA: TGTGCCAGCAGGCGACTTAGGGGGGGGTCCTACGAGCAGTACTTC. This codes for CASRRLRGGSYEQYF.

The chain uses TRBV25-1 and TRBJ2-3; TRBD1 agrees at 8 bases. Germline CDR1 is MGHDK and CDR2 is SYGVNS. V trimming: 8 bases; J trimming: 5 bases; junction bases outside the gene matches: 9. The CDR3 is 14 amino acids. The CDR3 DNA reads TGTGCCAGCCTAAAACCGGGACAGGTAGATACGCAGTATTTT. Translation gives CASLKPGQVDTQYF.

The V gene is TRBV6-2 or TRBV6-3, the J gene TRBJ2-1; 9 bases align to TRBD2. The ends lost 5 bases at V and 4 bases at J; junction bases unmatched: 12. Germline V gene data show CDR1 as MNHEY and CDR2 as SVGEGT. CDR3 length: 17 residues. The CDR3 DNA reads TGTGCCAGCAGTCACACCCCACATCTAGCGGGGTACAATGAGCAGTTCTTC. Translation gives CASSHTPHLAGYNEQFF.

The J gene is TRBJ2-2, the V gene TRBV10-3, with 8 positions matching TRBD1. V dropped 2 bases and J dropped 3; count of bases not matched to a gene: 17. Germline V lookup: CDR1 ENHRY, CDR2 SYGVKD. This CDR3 is 20 amino acids long. The CDR3 region has the DNA TGTGCCATCAGTGAGCTGGGTTACCTACAGGGGGAATCGTACACCGGGGAGCTGTTTTTT. It encodes CAISELGYLQGESYTGELFF.

The chain is built from TRBV9 and TRBJ1-4; tentatively, D is TRBD1 (5 bases). This CDR3 spans 16 amino acids. V lost 3 bases and J lost 7, with 19 bases in between. From germline, CDR1 is SGDLS and CDR2 YYNGEE. CDR3 residues: CASSAEKAGYFEKLFF. In DNA form, the CDR3 reads TGTGCCAGCAGCGCCGAGAAAGCAGGGTATTTTGAAAAACTGTTTTTT.

Ten or more counts support this clonotype. This chain joins TRBV5-1 and TRBJ2-5; TRBD2 matches at 11 bases. The V gene's germline CDR1 is SGHRS and CDR2 YFSETQ. Trimming cost V 0 bases and J 1 base; bases outside gene matches: 2. This CDR3 is built from 16 residues. The CDR3 reads CASSLGTSGGQETQYF. The CDR3, as DNA: TGCGCCAGCAGCTTGGGTACTAGCGGGGGCCAAGAGACCCAGTACTTC.

This clonotype was seen many times. V and J are TRBV5-1 and TRBJ1-5; possible D gene TRBD1, 5 bases. Per germline, CDR1 SGHRS and CDR2 YFSETQ. V was clipped by 0 bases and J by 1 base, with 8 bases between them. The length of the CDR3 is 15 residues. CDR3 in amino acids: CASSLGQSSNQPQHF. The CDR3 DNA reads TGCGCCAGCAGCTTGGGACAGTCAAGCAATCAGCCCCAGCATTTT. Together with reference TRBV5-1 and TRBJ1-5, the CDR3 gives the full variable domain: KAGVTQTPRYLIKTRGQQVTLSCSPISGHRSVSWYQQTPGQGLQFLFEYFSETQRNKGNFPGRFSGRQFSNSRSEMNVSTLELGDSALYLCASSLGQSSNQPQHFGDGTRLSIL.

V is TRBV28 and J is TRBJ2-1, with D perhaps assigned TRBD1 or TRBD2 (5 bases each). V lost 2 bases and J lost 7, with 18 bases in between. CDR1 and CDR2 from the germline V gene are MDHEN and SYDVKM. This CDR3 has 16 residues. Written as DNA, the CDR3 is TGTGCCAGCAGTTTAACCACGGGACCCATCGTGAATGAGCAGTTCTTC. Amino acid sequence: CASSLTTGPIVNEQFF.

The chain links TRBV7-3 to TRBJ2-3; 10 nucleotides align to TRBD2. V lost 5 bases, J lost 1 base, and 15 bases stayed unmatched. The CDR3 runs 19 residues. Germline CDR1 reads SGHTA; CDR2 reads FQGTGA. CDR3 in amino acids: CASSRPTSGAENGTDTQYF. The CDR3 DNA is TGTGCCAGCAGCCGACCAACTAGCGGGGCCGAAAACGGCACAGATACGCAGTATTTT.

V and J are TRBV6-6 and TRBJ1-3; no definite D call. Germline CDR1 and CDR2: MNHNY and SVGAGI (reference sequence). The CDR3 is 16 amino acids. The V end was cut by 0 bases, the J end by 0 bases, with 9 bases between. CDR3 sequence reads: CASSYSVASSGNTIYF. As DNA, the CDR3 is TGTGCCAGCAGTTACTCGGTGGCATCCTCTGGAAACACCATATATTTT.